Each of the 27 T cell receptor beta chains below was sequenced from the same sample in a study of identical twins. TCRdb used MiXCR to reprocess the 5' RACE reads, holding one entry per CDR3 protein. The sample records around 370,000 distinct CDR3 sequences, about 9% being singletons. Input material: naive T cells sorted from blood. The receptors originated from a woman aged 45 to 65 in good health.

The CDR3 spells CASSLVGASEQYV. DNA for the CDR3: TGTGCCAGCAGCTTAGTGGGGGCCTCCGAGCAGTACGTC. The chain couples TRBV13 to TRBJ2-7; D might be TRBD1 (6 bases). This CDR3 contains 13 residues. Between the trimmed V and J ends, which lost 1 base and 6 bases, there was a span of 10 bases. Looked up from germline, CDR1 is PRHDT and CDR2 is FYEKMQ (reference sequence).

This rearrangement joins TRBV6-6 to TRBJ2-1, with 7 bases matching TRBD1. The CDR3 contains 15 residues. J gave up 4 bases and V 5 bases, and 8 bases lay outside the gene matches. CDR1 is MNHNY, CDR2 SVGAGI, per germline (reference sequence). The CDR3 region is CASSRPGQTYNEQFF. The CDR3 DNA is TGTGCCAGCAGTCGGCCGGGACAGACTTACAATGAGCAGTTCTTC.

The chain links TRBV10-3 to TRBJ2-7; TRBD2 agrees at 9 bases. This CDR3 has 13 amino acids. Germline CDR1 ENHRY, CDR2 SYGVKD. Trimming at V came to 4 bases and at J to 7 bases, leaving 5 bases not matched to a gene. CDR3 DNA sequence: TGTGCCATCAGTGGGCTAGCGGGAAATGAGCAGTACGTC. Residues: CAISGLAGNEQYV.

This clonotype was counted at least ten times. The CDR3, as DNA: TGCAGCGTTGGCCGGGACGGGCTTAACTATGGCTACACCTTC. It translates to CSVGRDGLNYGYTF. The V call is TRBV29-1, the J call TRBJ1-2; TRBD1 might be the D (5 bases). Germline V lookup: CDR1 SQVTM, CDR2 ANQGSEA. The CDR3 is 14 residues long. Trimming cost V 4 bases and J 1 base, with 13 bases left between them.

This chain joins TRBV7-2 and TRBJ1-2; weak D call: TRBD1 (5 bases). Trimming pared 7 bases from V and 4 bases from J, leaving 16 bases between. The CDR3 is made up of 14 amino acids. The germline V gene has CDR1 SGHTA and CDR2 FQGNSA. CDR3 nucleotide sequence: TGTGCCAGCACACCAGATTCCAGGGTCTATGGCTACACCTTC. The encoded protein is CASTPDSRVYGYTF.

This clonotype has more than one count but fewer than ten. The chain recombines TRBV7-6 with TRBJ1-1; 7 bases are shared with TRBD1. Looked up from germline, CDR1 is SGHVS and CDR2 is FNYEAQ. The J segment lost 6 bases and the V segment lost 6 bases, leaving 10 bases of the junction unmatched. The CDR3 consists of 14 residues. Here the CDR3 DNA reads TGTGCCAGCAGTCGGGGGGAGGGGGCCTCTGAAGCTTTCTTT. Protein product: CASSRGEGASEAFF.

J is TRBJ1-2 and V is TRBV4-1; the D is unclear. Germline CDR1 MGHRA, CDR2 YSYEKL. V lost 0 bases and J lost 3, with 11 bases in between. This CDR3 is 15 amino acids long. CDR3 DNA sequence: TGCGCCAGCAGCCAAGATCCTTTGAATGACTATGGCTACACCTTC. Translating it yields CASSQDPLNDYGYTF.

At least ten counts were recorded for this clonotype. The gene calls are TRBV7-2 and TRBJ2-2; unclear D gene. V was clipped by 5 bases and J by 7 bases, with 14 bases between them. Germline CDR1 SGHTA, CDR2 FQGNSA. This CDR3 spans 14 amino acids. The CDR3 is CASSHNSRLGELFF. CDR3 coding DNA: TGTGCCAGCAGCCATAACTCCCGTCTCGGGGAGCTGTTTTTT. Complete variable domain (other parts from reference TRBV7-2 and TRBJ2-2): GAGVSQSPSNKVTEKGKDVELRCDPISGHTALYWYRQSLGQGLEFLIYFQGNSAPDKSGLPSDRFSAERTGGSVSTLTIQRTQQEDSAVYLCASSHNSRLGELFFGEGSRLTVL.

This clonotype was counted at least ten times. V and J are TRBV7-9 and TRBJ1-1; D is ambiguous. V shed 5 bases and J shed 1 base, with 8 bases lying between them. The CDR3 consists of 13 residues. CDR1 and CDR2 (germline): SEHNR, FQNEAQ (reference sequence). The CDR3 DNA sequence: TGTGCCAGCAGCACCAGTTCGAACACTGAAGCTTTCTTT. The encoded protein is CASSTSSNTEAFF.

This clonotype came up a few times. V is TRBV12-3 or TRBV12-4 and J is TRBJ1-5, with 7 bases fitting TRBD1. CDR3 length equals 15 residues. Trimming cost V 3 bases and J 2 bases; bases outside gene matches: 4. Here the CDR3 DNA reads TGTGCCAGCAGTTTGGGGACAGTTGGCAATCAGCCCCAGCATTTT. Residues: CASSLGTVGNQPQHF.

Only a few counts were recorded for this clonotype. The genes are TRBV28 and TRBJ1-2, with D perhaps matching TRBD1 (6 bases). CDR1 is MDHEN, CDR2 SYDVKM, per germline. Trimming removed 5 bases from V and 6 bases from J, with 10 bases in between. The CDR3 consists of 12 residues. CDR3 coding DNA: TGTGCCAGCAGTCCTACAGGGAATGGCTACACCTTC. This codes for CASSPTGNGYTF.

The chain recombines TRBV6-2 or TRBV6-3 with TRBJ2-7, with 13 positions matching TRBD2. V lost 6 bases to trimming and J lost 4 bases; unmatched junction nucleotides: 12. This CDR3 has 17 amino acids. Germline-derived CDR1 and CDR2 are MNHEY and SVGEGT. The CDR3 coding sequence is TGTGCCAGCAGCCGCCTAACTAGCGGGAGGGCCTTGTACGAGCAGTACGTC. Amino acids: CASSRLTSGRALYEQYV.

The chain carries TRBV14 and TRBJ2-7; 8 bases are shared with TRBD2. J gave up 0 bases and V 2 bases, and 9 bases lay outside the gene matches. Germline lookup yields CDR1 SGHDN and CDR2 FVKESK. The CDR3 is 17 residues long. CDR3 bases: TGTGCCAGCAGCCAAACCGCGGGAGGAATTCCCTCCTACGAGCAGTACTTC. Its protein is CASSQTAGGIPSYEQYF.

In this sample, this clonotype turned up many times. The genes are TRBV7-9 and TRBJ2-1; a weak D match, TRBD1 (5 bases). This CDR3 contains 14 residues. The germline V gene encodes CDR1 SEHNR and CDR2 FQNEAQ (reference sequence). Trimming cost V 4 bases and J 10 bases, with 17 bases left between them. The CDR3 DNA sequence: TGTGCCAGCAGCTCAGGGTTCTACGGGCGCGAGCAGTTCTTC. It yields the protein CASSSGFYGREQFF.

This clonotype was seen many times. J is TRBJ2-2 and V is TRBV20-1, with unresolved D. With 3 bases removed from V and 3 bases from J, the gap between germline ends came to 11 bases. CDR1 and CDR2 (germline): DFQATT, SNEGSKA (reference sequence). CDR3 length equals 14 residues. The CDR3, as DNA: TGCAGTGCTAGGGTCAACCCTTACACCGGGGAGCTGTTTTTT. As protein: CSARVNPYTGELFF.

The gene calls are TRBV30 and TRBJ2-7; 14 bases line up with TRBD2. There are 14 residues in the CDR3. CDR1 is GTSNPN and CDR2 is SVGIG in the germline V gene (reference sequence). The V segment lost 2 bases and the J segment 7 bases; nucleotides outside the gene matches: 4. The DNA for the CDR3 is TGTGCCTGGAGTTTAGGGACTAGCGGGAGAGAGCAGTACTTC. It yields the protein CAWSLGTSGREQYF. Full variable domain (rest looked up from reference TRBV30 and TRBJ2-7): SQTIHQWPATLVQPVGSPLSLECTVEGTSNPNLYWYRQAAGRGLQLLFYSVGIGQISSEVPQNLSASRPQDRQFILSSKKLLLSDSGFYLCAWSLGTSGREQYFGPGTRLTVT.

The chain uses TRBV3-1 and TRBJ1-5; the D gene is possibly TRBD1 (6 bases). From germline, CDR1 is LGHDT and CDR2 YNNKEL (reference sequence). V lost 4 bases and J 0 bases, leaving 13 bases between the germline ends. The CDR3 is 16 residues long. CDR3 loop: CASSPTSGASNQPQHF. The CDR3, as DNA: TGTGCCAGCAGCCCCACTTCGGGGGCTAGCAATCAGCCCCAGCATTTT.

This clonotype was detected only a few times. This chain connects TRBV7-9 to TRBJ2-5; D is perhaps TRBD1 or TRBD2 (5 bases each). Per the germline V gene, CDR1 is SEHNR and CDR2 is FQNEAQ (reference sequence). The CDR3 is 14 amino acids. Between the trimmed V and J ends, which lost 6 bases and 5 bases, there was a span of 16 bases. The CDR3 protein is CASSSQGWRETQYF. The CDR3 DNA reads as TGTGCCAGCAGTTCCCAGGGTTGGAGGGAGACCCAGTACTTC.

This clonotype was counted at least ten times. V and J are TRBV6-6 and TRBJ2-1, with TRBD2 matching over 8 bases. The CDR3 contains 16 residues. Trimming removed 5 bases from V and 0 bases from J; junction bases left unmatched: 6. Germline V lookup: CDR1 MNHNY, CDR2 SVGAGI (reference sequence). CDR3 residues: CASSKLAASSYNEQFF. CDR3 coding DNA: TGTGCCAGCAGTAAACTAGCGGCCAGCTCCTACAATGAGCAGTTCTTC.

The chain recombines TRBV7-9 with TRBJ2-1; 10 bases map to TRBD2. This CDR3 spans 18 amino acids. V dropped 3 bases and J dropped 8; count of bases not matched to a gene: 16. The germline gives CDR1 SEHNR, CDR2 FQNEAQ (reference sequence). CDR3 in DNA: TGTGCCAGCAGCTTTCACTATGGGGCTAGCGGGAGTATCGATGAGCAGTTCTTC. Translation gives CASSFHYGASGSIDEQFF.

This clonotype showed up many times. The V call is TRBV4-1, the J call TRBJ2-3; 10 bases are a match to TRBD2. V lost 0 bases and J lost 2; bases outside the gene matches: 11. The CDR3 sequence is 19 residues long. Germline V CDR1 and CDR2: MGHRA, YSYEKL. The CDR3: CASSQDPFTSGEATDTQYF. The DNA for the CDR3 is TGCGCCAGCAGCCAAGATCCGTTTACTAGCGGGGAAGCCACAGATACGCAGTATTTT.

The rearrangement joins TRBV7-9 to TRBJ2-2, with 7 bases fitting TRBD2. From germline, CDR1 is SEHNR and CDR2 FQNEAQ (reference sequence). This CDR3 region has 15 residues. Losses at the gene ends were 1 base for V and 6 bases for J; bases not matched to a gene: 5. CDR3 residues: CASSLDGLAAGELFF. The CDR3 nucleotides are TGTGCCAGCAGCTTAGACGGCCTAGCGGCCGGGGAGCTGTTTTTT.

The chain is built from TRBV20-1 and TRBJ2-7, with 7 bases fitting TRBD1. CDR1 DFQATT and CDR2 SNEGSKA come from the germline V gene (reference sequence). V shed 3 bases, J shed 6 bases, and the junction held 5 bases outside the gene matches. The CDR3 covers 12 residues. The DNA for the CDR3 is TGCAGTGCTAGTCAGGGGGTTGGCGAGCAGTACGTC. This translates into CSASQGVGEQYV.

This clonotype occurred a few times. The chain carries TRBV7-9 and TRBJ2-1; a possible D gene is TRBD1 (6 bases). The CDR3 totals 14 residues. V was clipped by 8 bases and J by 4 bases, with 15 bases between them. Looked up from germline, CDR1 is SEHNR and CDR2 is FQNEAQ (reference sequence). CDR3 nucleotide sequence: TGTGCCAGCGGGGCAGGGGTGACATACAATGAGCAGTTCTTC. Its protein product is CASGAGVTYNEQFF. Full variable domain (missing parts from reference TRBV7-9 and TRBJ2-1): DTGVSQNPRHKITKRGQNVTFRCDPISEHNRLYWYRQTLGQGPEFLTYFQNEAQLEKSRLLSDRFSAERPKGSFSTLEIQRTEQGDSAMYLCASGAGVTYNEQFFGPGTRLTVL.

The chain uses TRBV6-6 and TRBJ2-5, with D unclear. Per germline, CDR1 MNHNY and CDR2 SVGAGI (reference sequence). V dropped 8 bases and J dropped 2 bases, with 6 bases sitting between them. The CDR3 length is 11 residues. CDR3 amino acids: CASGKQETQYF. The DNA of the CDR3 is TGTGCCAGCGGAAAACAAGAGACCCAGTACTTC.

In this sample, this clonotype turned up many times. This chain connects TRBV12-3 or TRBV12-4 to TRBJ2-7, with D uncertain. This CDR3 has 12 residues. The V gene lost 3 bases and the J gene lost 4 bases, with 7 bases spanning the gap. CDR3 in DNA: TGTGCCAGCAGTTTCGAAGCGTACGAGCAGTACTTC. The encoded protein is CASSFEAYEQYF.

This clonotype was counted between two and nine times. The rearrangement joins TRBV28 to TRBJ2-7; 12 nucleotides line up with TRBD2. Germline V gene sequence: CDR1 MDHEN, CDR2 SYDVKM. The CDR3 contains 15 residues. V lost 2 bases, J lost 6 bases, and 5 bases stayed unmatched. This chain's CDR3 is CASSLTSGRWGEQYV. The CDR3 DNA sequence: TGTGCCAGCAGTTTAACTAGCGGGAGGTGGGGCGAGCAGTACGTC.